Below, one T cell receptor beta chain is given with its context. The table came from immunoSEQ multiplex PCR; TCRdb's copy has only in-frame clones and leaves some out. This table has approximately 320,000 clones, over 80% appearing once. The entry originates in a study of blood T cell repertoires in COVID-19. Germline assignment: CDR1 SGHAT and CDR2 FQNNGV. The CDR3 sequence is 14 residues long. The germline V and J ends were trimmed by 1 base and 2 bases, with 8 bases remaining between them. The sequenced sample consisted of PBMCs or T cells enriched from blood (not recorded which). This sequence was found in a young woman who had recovered from COVID-19. This sequence joins TRBV11-2 and TRBJ1-2; D is ambiguous. The CDR3, as DNA: TGTGCCAGCAGCTTAGCCCACAAAAACTATGGCTACACCTTC. Its protein is CASSLAHKNYGYTF.